These T cell receptor beta chains were read from a single sample in a study of cytomegalovirus exposure and HLA in healthy donors. Repertoires were generated with immunoSEQ multiplex PCR, while TCRdb's copy carries only in-frame clones and drops some. This table holds 80,000 or so clones, about 75% found once. The specimen was PBMCs. Every receptor here comes from a man in his sixties in good health and CMV-seropositive. CDR3s include the opening cysteine and the closing phenylalanine or tryptophan. D genes are given only for firm matches. Expanded clones get a size class; other rows say once, few or many, or leave the size out.

d_call j_call v_call clone_size cdr3_nt cdr3_aa
TRBD1 TRBJ2-1 TRBV4-1 NA TGCGCCAGCAGCCGGGGACAGGGGGCGAATGAGCAGTTCTTC CASSRGQGANEQFF
NA TRBJ1-1 TRBV30 NA TGTGCCTGGAGTGTTGCCCCCGAGGGCACTGAAGCTTTCTTT CAWSVAPEGTEAFF
NA TRBJ2-3 TRBV7-2 NA TGTGCCAGCAGCACCGACAGGATGAATACGCAGTATTTT CASSTDRMNTQYF
TRBD1 TRBJ1-2 TRBV27 NA TGTGCCAGCAGTCCGGGGACAGCCATTGGCTACACCTTC CASSPGTAIGYTF
NA TRBJ2-7 TRBV6-6 once TGTGCCAGCAGTTACTCTCTAGTCAGCGGGTACGAGCAGTACTTC CASSYSLVSGYEQYF
NA TRBJ2-3 TRBV13 few TGTGCCAGCAGCTTAGGCTCCCCAGGACAGCTACTCACAGATACGCAGTATTTT CASSLGSPGQLLTDTQYF
NA TRBJ1-2 TRBV27 once TGTGCCAGCAGAGGAGGGTACCATGGCTACACCTTC CASRGGYHGYTF
NA TRBJ1-3 TRBV5-1 NA TGCGCCAGCAGCTTGTCAGTCAGCTCTGGAAACACCATATATTTT CASSLSVSSGNTIYF
TRBD1 TRBJ1-5 TRBV6-1 NA TGTGCCAGCAGTACCCGACAGGGGTTCAATCAGCCCCAGCATTTT CASSTRQGFNQPQHF
NA TRBJ2-5 TRBV5-5 NA TGTGCCAGCAACCTGTGGGGGGGCAGGGAGACCCAGTACTTC CASNLWGGRETQYF
NA TRBJ2-2 TRBV10-1 NA TGCGCCACCGAGGATCAGAACACCGGGGAGCTGTTTTTT CATEDQNTGELFF
NA TRBJ2-5 TRBV7-8 NA TGTGCCAGCAGCCAGACAGAGTACCAAGAGACCCAGTACTTC CASSQTEYQETQYF
NA TRBJ1-4 TRBV11-2 NA TGTGCCAGCAGCCCCCCAAGGGAGGGTGCAACTAATGAAAAACTGTTTTTT CASSPPREGATNEKLFF